This T cell receptor (beta chain) was recovered during a study of blood T cells in healthy people across ages. Findings and limits, study-wide: Naive T cell percentage by flow cytometry tracked strongly with beta diversity. Because sorting was not performed, PBMCs prevented conclusive naive versus antigen-experienced comparison. In older individuals, TCR beta diversity per million T cells was lower, falling roughly linearly with age.

A note on this clonotype: As yet, its antigen is unknown.

A second PCR of 7 to 11 cycles used a sample-barcoded 5' primer and a J-beta primer mix. TCRdb called the 5' RACE reads again in MiXCR, with one record for every CDR3 protein. The profile shows roughly 800,000 distinct CDR3 sequences, 58% of them singletons. V lost 6 bases to trimming and J lost 6 bases, with 15 bases between them. Germline CDR1 is DFQATT and CDR2 is SNEGSKA (reference sequence). The CDR3 runs 13 residues. The sequence derives from a man aged 25 to 45 in good health. The rearrangement joins TRBV20-1 to TRBJ1-5; maybe TRBD1 (6 bases). Material: blood. CDR3 protein: CSAAGQPGQPQHF. For the CDR3, the DNA is TGCAGTGCCGCTGGACAGCCCGGTCAGCCCCAGCATTTT.